This TCR beta chain was recorded in a study of blood T cell repertoires in COVID-19. Study at large: Collection of acute and convalescent COVID-19 samples took place in the United States, Italy and Spain. T cells, B-cell-depleted T cells, or PBMCs provided the cDNA or gDNA that served as material.

The CDR3 length is 16 residues. V lost 10 bases to trimming and J lost 0 bases, with 22 bases between them. Germline loops: CDR1 ENHRY, CDR2 SYGVKD. Study processing details: Estimation of nucleated cell counts was performed using reference gene primer amplification. Assay: immunoSEQ multiplex PCR; the TCRdb copy retains only in-frame clones and omits some. V and J calls and clone size are as listed in that table; D and trimming were resolved from the DNA. Among about 81,000 clones, 91% were seen once, and the ten largest hold 1.5% to 2%. This receptor was taken from a woman aged 45-59 years in a cohort sampled during active COVID-19. Sequenced material: peripheral blood. This chain connects TRBV10-3 to TRBJ2-7, with D possibly being TRBD2 (9 bases). In DNA, the CDR3 is TGTGCCACCCGCCAGGGGGCGGGAGGGTCCTCCTACGAGCAGTACTTC. Encoded protein: CATRQGAGGSSYEQYF.